This T cell receptor (beta chain) was documented in a study of cytomegalovirus exposure and HLA in healthy donors (dated by TCRdb to the late 2010s). In terms of the full investigation: An earlier analysis of about 530 of the donors reported roughly 300 Gb of sequence data and 117 million unique TCR beta sequences obtained from 180 million or so T cells. An early release covering roughly 580 HLA-typed donors comprised about 300 gigabases of sequencing data and some 79 million unique TCR sequences. The genetic ancestry cluster associated with self-reported Caucasian donors included 81% of the 300 to 400 genotyped donors. The study aimed to test whether signatures of past pathogen exposure could be identified by cataloging public T cell receptors. Using immunosequencing, the study profiled T cell repertoires from 500 to 800 subjects and related those repertoires to cytomegalovirus serostatus. Besides the first cohort of hundreds of subjects, a separate validation cohort made up of 120 different subjects was used. To predict cytomegalovirus infection status, the study brought together high-throughput TCR immunosequencing, statistical association of individual TCRs with disease status, and machine learning. A later analysis re-analyzed previously published TCR beta repertoires from about 730 donors and added high-resolution HLA genotyping to study TCR occurrence patterns. In the later analysis, no new phenotypic data were used to find candidate immune exposures; instead, reliance was placed on TCR beta sequences and their occurrence across donors. In an earlier analysis of roughly 600 of the donors, high-throughput TCR beta sequencing was used to judge whether each TCR beta V gene segment behaved as functional or pseudogenic. Donor age, sex, ethnicity and CMV serostatus were compiled together with the repertoire data. A later genetic analysis took genome-wide SNP genotypes for about 55% of the roughly 700 donors and used that subset as a discovery cohort. Every discovery cohort repertoire had been produced on one sequencing platform. HLA typing included class I and class II loci at four-digit resolution. Typing coverage differed by locus: A, B, C, DRB1 and DQB1 were typed in about 629-640 donors, DQA1 in 522, DPA1 in around 580, and DPB1 in just under 490. Four to six DR-DQ haplotypes were handled as single units for association and clustering because linkage in the cohort was strong. Among about 370 genotyped donors of the cohort, an average of roughly 230,000 unique TCR beta nucleotide sequences was sequenced per donor, of which about 19% were non-productive. The study at large found these results: Presence/absence analyses assumed roughly uniform sequencing depth across donors, an assumption that may not hold. A later analysis reported that several top co-occurrence clusters appeared linked to parvovirus B19, influenza, CMV and Epstein-Barr virus. A cluster of highly shared sequence variants was judged likely to be a technical artifact of the sequencing pipeline. For the cohort, immune exposure information was limited to CMV serostatus. At a false discovery rate of 0.05, a later analysis linked around 17,000 TCR beta sequences to specific HLA alleles. Because HLA typing was unavailable for some donors at each locus, only the typed subset was used in association tests. When HLA alleles, especially DR and DQ, strongly co-occurred, TCR associations were difficult to assign to individual alleles. A later analysis found that HLA-associated TCR beta chains were more clonally expanded and had lower generation probabilities than equally common non-associated chains. A later analysis found that TCR association rates varied across HLA loci, with DRB1 alleles showing the most associated TCRs and HLA-C alleles the fewest. Because counts were too low, 15 to 20 rarely observed V segments, including chromosome 9 orphons, were left out of the earlier analysis of a few hundred of the donors. In both the original and validation cohorts, the classifier was reported to diagnose cytomegalovirus status with high specificity and sensitivity. A few of the identified cytomegalovirus-associated TCR beta chains were confirmed in vitro to be specific for cytomegalovirus antigens. Most TCR sequences were seen in very few donors, while some public TCRs were found in many individuals. An association between a missense DCLRE1C variant and V-gene and J-gene trimming of TCR beta chains was found in a later genetic analysis and replicated in an independent cohort. In a later genetic analysis, fewer N-insertions in productive TCRs were reported among donors in an Asian-associated ancestry cluster than the approximately 710-donor mean. Correlated functional status among segregating V segments might reflect linkage disequilibrium, but an unknown experimental factor could not be ruled out. Only TCR beta chains were sequenced in this cohort, and the absence of alpha or paired-chain data limited detectable features. A further reported finding was that TCR beta sequences accurately predicted the HLA-A and HLA-B alleles for most subjects in the first cohort. According to the authors, the approach could potentially be generalized to other disease states and immunological phenotypes. In the study, around 150 TCR beta chains were listed as associated with cytomegalovirus. The 87-base-pair reads could not distinguish some IMGT-functional V segments, including TRBV6-2 and TRBV6-3, so those segments were excluded. An earlier analysis of some 590 of the donors showed that most TCR beta V segments appeared in productive rearrangements either about 87% or about 30% of the time, which broadly matched IMGT annotations. Most CMV-associated TCR beta chains appeared to be HLA-restricted in a later analysis, and the HLA associations seemed to be driven largely by CMV exposure.

The cohort was made up of approximately 670 healthy bone marrow donors. At the time of sampling, all cohort members were nominally healthy, though unrecorded immune exposures were likely present. The donor tested CMV seronegative, placing the donor among the roughly 350 seronegative members of the cohort. A peripheral blood sample was collected from each donor, and TCR beta sequencing was performed on peripheral blood mononuclear cells. Genomic DNA was extracted from the blood cell samples with the Qiagen DNeasy Blood Extraction Kit. The receptor library was made with the immunoSEQ multiplex PCR assay. For the multiplex PCR, a mixture combining 60 forward primers for TCR Vbeta segments and 13 reverse primers for TCR Jbeta segments was used. Amplification of the CDR3 region of rearranged TCR beta genes was performed with a multiplex PCR assay on genomic DNA. Amplified TCR beta libraries were sequenced as 87-base-pair reads on the Illumina HiSeq System. For the original study's pipeline: A later analysis tallied 70 million to 100 million unique TCR beta chains across the 666 repertoires, and around 10 million of those chains were shared by two or more donors. A nearest-neighbor algorithm error-corrected the raw reads and collapsed the reads into unique sequences, merging closely related sequences to remove PCR and sequencing errors. Alignment of CDR3 sequences to IMGT reference sequences was used to assign V, D and J gene segments. For a sequence to be retained, at least a six-nucleotide match to both a V gene segment and a J gene segment was required. A rearrangement counted as productive if the CDR3 had no stop codons and remained in frame with V and J, and every other rearrangement counted as non-productive. CDR3 was defined according to IMGT convention as the region running from the second conserved V-encoded cysteine to the conserved J-encoded phenylalanine. Sequences without an unambiguous match to a single V gene segment were excluded from the earlier analysis of 450 to 650 of the donors. In an earlier analysis of about 590 of the donors, a V segment was called functional when productive rearrangements were above 56.7%, and segregating when the standard deviation between donors exceeded 5%. A statistical classification framework was built to diagnose cytomegalovirus status from the catalog of TCR beta chain sequences. V and J gene assignment, in a later analysis, came from comparing TCR nucleotide sequences with IMGT/GENE-DB human TR gene sequences. Using the TCRdist pipeline, a later analysis assigned CDR3 sequences along with most-parsimonious VDJ recombination scenarios. In a later analysis, every TCR beta chain was defined by the combination of its CDR3 amino acid sequence and its V-gene family, and reads without a unique V-gene family were dropped. To address suspected cross-contamination and a sequencing artifact, a later analysis removed around 590 highly shared, low-generation-probability nucleotide sequences. For each public chain, a later analysis derived a clonal expansion index from normalized ranks of inferred template counts within each repertoire. In a later analysis, generation probabilities were computed using a VDJ recombination model fitted to out-of-frame rearrangements, and the results were checked against IGoR. In a later analysis, TCR-TCR, TCR-HLA and TCR-CMV co-occurrence was scored with hypergeometric tests, and a repertoire-size bias correction was applied to TCR pairs. In a later analysis, false discovery rates were estimated by permuting HLA or CMV assignments 20 times. A later analysis grouped co-occurring TCRs with DBSCAN, adding TCRdist sequence similarity when clustering within HLA-allele-positive subsets. Repertoires with fewer than 30,000 or more than 120,000 public chains were left out of co-occurrence clustering, as were a handful of repertoires with anomalous nucleotide sharing. TCRdb carries this immuneACCESS record with in-frame sequences only. Its versions omit some clonotypes, under half of them owing to an unresolved V gene in the studies checked, with the rest unexplained. The DNA gave D and trimming, while V, J and clone size come from that table. The sample table lists more than 100,000 clones, around 80% of them with a count of one. The ten biggest clones cover 0.2% to 0.25% of the sample.

Comment on this clone: This clone's antigen is unknown. Base qualities are missing; no much larger clone stands one base away.

The germline V gene (reference sequence) supplies CDR1 LNHDA and CDR2 SQIVND. Counted from cysteine to phenylalanine, this CDR3 has 14 amino acids. The entry retains the CDR3 DNA only, 42 bases that are in frame from base 1. V loses 3 bases of germline sequence and J loses 2 bases, and the interval between the two ends is 11 bases. The clonotype comes from a man aged 45-60 years in good health and CMV-seronegative. The sample comprised PBMCs. The sequence links TRBV19 to TRBJ2-7, with TRBD1 perhaps the D gene, on 5 matching bases. The bases are TGTGCCAGTAGTATCAGGTGGGGCGCCTACGAGCAGTACTTC. Translation gives CASSIRWGAYEQYF.